Following are 16 T cell receptor beta chains from one sample sequenced in a study of blood T cells in healthy people across ages. PCR was performed a second time for about 6 to 12 cycles using a sample-barcoded 5' primer and a J-beta primer mix. TCRdb redid the calling of the 5' RACE reads with MiXCR, one entry per CDR3 protein. The sample lists around 1,700,000 distinct CDR3 sequences; 25% to 30% were seen once. The sequencing sample was made of blood. The origin of the receptors is a woman aged 25 to 45 in good health.

This clonotype occurred a few times. The V gene is TRBV28, the J gene TRBJ2-7, with D possibly called TRBD1 or TRBD2 (6 bases each). This CDR3 has 15 amino acids. Germline CDR1 reads MDHEN; CDR2 reads SYDVKM. With 5 bases removed from V and 3 bases from J, the gap between germline ends came to 17 bases. The CDR3 spells CASSTRGGMVYEQYF. The CDR3 DNA reads TGTGCCAGCAGTACCCGAGGGGGGATGGTCTACGAGCAGTACTTC.

V gene TRBV24-1 combines with J gene TRBJ2-6, with 7 bases fitting TRBD1. The germline gives CDR1 KGHDR, CDR2 SFDVKD. J lost 1 base, V lost 9 bases, and 14 bases had no gene match. The CDR3 has 18 amino acids. The CDR3 reads CATGPGQFSPSGANVLTF. CDR3 DNA: TGTGCCACCGGACCGGGACAGTTTTCCCCATCTGGGGCCAACGTCCTGACTTTC.

Comment on this clonotype: This may arise from a read error, as a much more abundant clone is one base away. The chain combines TRBV12-3 or TRBV12-4 with TRBJ2-1, with a tentative D call TRBD1 (6 bases). The CDR3 runs 15 residues. Trimming took off 8 bases at V and 4 bases at J, with 18 bases between the two ends. The CDR3 reads CASGLTGKGYNEQFF. The CDR3 region has the DNA TGTGCCAGCGGTCTTACAGGGAAGGGATACAATGAGCAGTTCTTC.

Remarks on this clonotype: An end of the junction differs from the germline gene, which may be a read error. V gene TRBV6-6 combines with J gene TRBJ2-7; D may correspond to TRBD1 or TRBD2 (5 bases each). The germline gives CDR1 MNHNY, CDR2 SVGAGI (reference sequence). The CDR3 covers 13 residues. The CDR3 reads CASSYRGSYERYF. The CDR3 DNA sequence: TGTGCCAGCAGTTACCGGGGCTCCTACGAGCGGTACTTC.

The V gene is TRBV5-1, the J gene TRBJ1-6; 7 nucleotides agree with TRBD1. Germline CDR1 and CDR2: SGHRS and YFSETQ. The trim removed 6 bases at V and 6 bases at J, leaving 9 bases unmatched. The CDR3 totals 15 residues. The CDR3 nucleotides read TGCGCCAGCACCCTGGACAGGATGGGTAATTCACCCCTCCACTTT. Amino acid sequence: CASTLDRMGNSPLHF.

This clonotype appeared a few times. This chain connects TRBV7-2 to TRBJ2-3; D is perhaps TRBD1 (6 bases). CDR1 is SGHTA, CDR2 FQGNSA, per germline. The length of the CDR3 is 14 residues. Trimming took off 5 bases at V and 3 bases at J, with 12 bases between the two ends. CDR3 DNA: TGTGCCAGCAGCCCCCAGGGGTTTACAGATACGCAGTATTTT. Protein product: CASSPQGFTDTQYF.

There are a few counts of this clonotype. This may stem from a read error, because a much larger clone lies one nucleotide away. The chain combines TRBV12-3 or TRBV12-4 with TRBJ2-4; 7 nucleotides agree with TRBD2. V shed 7 bases, J shed 13 bases, and the junction held 16 bases outside the gene matches. The CDR3 is 14 residues long. The CDR3 reads CASTSGRANNEQYF. The CDR3 DNA sequence: TGTGCCAGCACCTCGGGGAGGGCCAACAATGAGCAGTACTTC.

The chain couples TRBV5-6 to TRBJ2-2; the D gene is possibly TRBD2 (5 bases). Germline loops: CDR1 SGHDT, CDR2 YYEEEE. This CDR3 has 15 residues. V lost 0 bases, J lost 6 bases, and 12 bases lay in between. DNA of the CDR3: TGTGCCAGCAGCTTGGATCCGGGGAGCTCCGGGGAGCTGTTTTTT. It codes for CASSLDPGSSGELFF. Full variable domain (missing parts from reference TRBV5-6 and TRBJ2-2): DAGVTQSPTHLIKTRGQQVTLRCSPKSGHDTVSWYQQALGQGPQFIFQYYEEEERQRGNFPDRFSGHQFPNYSSELNVNALLLGDSALYLCASSLDPGSSGELFFGEGSRLTVL.

This clonotype has just a few counts. V usage is TRBV5-1 and J usage is TRBJ2-1; D may be TRBD1 (5 bases). This CDR3 contains 14 residues. CDR1 is SGHRS and CDR2 is YFSETQ in the germline V gene. V shed 4 bases and J shed 8 bases, with 16 bases lying between them. The DNA of the CDR3 is TGCGCCAGCAGCCCTACCCAGGGTGGGCATGAGCAGTTCTTC. Amino acids: CASSPTQGGHEQFF.

The chain is built from TRBV7-3 and TRBJ2-7, with 12 bases identical to TRBD2. This CDR3 is built from 14 residues. V lost 6 bases, J lost 6 bases, and 6 bases stayed unmatched. CDR1 and CDR2 from the germline V gene are SGHTA and FQGTGA. The DNA of the CDR3 is TGTGCCAGCAGGGCTAGCGGGGGGGCCCCCGAGCAGTACTTC. It specifies CASRASGGAPEQYF.

This chain uses TRBV14 with TRBJ1-2, with 11 bases fitting TRBD1. The J segment lost 4 bases and the V segment lost 0 bases, leaving 7 bases of the junction unmatched. The CDR3 is 17 amino acids. CDR1 and CDR2 from the germline V gene are SGHDN and FVKESK. The CDR3 bases are TGTGCCAGCAGCCAAGATTGGAGGACAGGGGGCGGCTATGGCTACACCTTC. It codes for CASSQDWRTGGGYGYTF.

In this sample, this clonotype turned up once. J is TRBJ2-1 and V is TRBV20-1; 8 bases map to TRBD2. This CDR3 region has 16 residues. Losses at the gene ends were 3 bases for V and 7 bases for J; bases not matched to a gene: 14. The germline V gene has CDR1 DFQATT and CDR2 SNEGSKA (reference sequence). CDR3 coding DNA: TGCAGTGCTAGGGGCATCAGGACTAGCATGAGGAATGAGCAGTTCTTC. The encoded protein is CSARGIRTSMRNEQFF.

This chain connects TRBV2 to TRBJ1-5; TRBD1 matches 10 bases. V shed 3 bases and J 5 bases; nucleotides not matched to a gene: 7. The CDR3 sequence is 16 residues long. CDR1 and CDR2 from the germline V gene are SNHLY and FYNNEI. The CDR3 reads CASSDRDRGIYQPQHF. The CDR3 bases are TGTGCCAGCAGTGATCGGGACAGGGGAATTTATCAGCCCCAGCATTTT. The complete variable domain, with remaining parts taken from reference TRBV2 and TRBJ1-5, reads EPEVTQTPSHQVTQMGQEVILRCVPISNHLYFYWYRQILGQKVEFLVSFYNNEISEKSEIFDDQFSVERPDGSNFTLKIRSTKLEDSAMYFCASSDRDRGIYQPQHFGDGTRLSIL.

J is TRBJ2-5 and V is TRBV29-1; D is ambiguous. Trimming stripped 2 bases from V and 5 bases from J, with 9 bases between. The CDR3 loop spans 12 amino acids. Germline CDR1 reads SQVTM; CDR2 reads ANQGSEA. DNA for the CDR3: TGCAGCGTTGAAACTCAGACGGAGACCCAGTACTTC. Protein: CSVETQTETQYF.

The chain links TRBV5-1 to TRBJ2-2; 9 nucleotides align to TRBD2. The CDR3 runs to 16 residues. CDR1 and CDR2 from the germline V gene are SGHRS and YFSETQ. V was clipped by 0 bases and J by 3 bases; unmatched bases: 3. The CDR3 protein is CASSLVAGADTGELFF. CDR3 bases: TGCGCCAGCAGCTTGGTAGCGGGGGCCGACACCGGGGAGCTGTTTTTT.

V is TRBV2 and J is TRBJ2-3, with 9 bases lining up with TRBD2. This CDR3 comprises 15 residues. Looked up from germline, CDR1 is SNHLY and CDR2 is FYNNEI. V trimming: 8 bases; J trimming: 2 bases; junction bases outside the gene matches: 8. CDR3 amino acids: CASLKAGGITDTQYF. CDR3 DNA: TGTGCCAGCCTAAAGGCGGGGGGGATCACAGATACGCAGTATTTT.